These 19 T cell receptor beta chains were all obtained from the same sample, sequenced in a study of blood T cells in healthy people across ages. Combining a sample-barcoded 5' primer with a J-beta primer mix, a second PCR ran for roughly 7 to 12 cycles. TCRdb reprocessed the 5' RACE reads via MiXCR and lists one record per CDR3 protein. This table holds under 800,000 distinct CDR3 sequences, roughly 21% found once. The sample was blood. All receptors derive from a man between 65 and 85 years old in good health.

The chain has TRBV19 and TRBJ1-3; weak D call: TRBD1 (6 bases). The CDR3 length is 16 residues. Germline V gives CDR1 LNHDA, CDR2 SQIVND (reference sequence). V lost 8 bases to trimming and J lost 0 bases, with 17 bases between them. In DNA form, the CDR3 reads TGTGCCAGTGGACTGATCCCGGGGGCCTCTGGAAACACCATATATTTT. Its translation: CASGLIPGASGNTIYF.

This clonotype has at least ten counts. The chain employs TRBV10-3 and TRBJ1-4; 9 nucleotides line up with TRBD1. V gave up 2 bases and J gave up 7 bases; unmatched junction bases: 2. CDR3 length equals 14 residues. The germline gives CDR1 ENHRY, CDR2 SYGVKD. The DNA for the CDR3 is TGTGCCATCAGTGAGACAGGGGGCTTTGAAAAACTGTTTTTT. It codes for CAISETGGFEKLFF.

The chain recombines TRBV7-2 with TRBJ2-2; D may match TRBD1 or TRBD2 (5 bases each). CDR1 is SGHTA and CDR2 is FQGNSA in the germline V gene. Trimming stripped 7 bases from V and 7 bases from J, with 10 bases between. This CDR3 is built from 12 residues. As DNA, the CDR3 is TGTGCCAGCATGAGGGGCGTCGGGGAGCTGTTTTTT. The encoded protein is CASMRGVGELFF.

V is TRBV7-3 and J is TRBJ1-1; TRBD1 might be the D (5 bases). Trimming cost V 5 bases and J 3 bases, with 10 bases left between them. The CDR3 extends over 13 amino acids. Germline assignment: CDR1 SGHTA and CDR2 FQGTGA. In nucleotides, the CDR3 is TGTGCCAGCAGCATAGACAGTTACACTGAAGCTTTCTTT. It translates to CASSIDSYTEAFF. Looking up the rest from reference TRBV7-3 and TRBJ1-1 gives the full variable domain: GAGVSQTPSNKVTEKGKYVELRCDPISGHTALYWYRQSLGQGPEFLIYFQGTGAADDSGLPNDRFFAVRPEGSVSTLKIQRTERGDSAVYLCASSIDSYTEAFFGQGTRLTVV.

The chain couples TRBV10-3 to TRBJ2-6; 7 bases map to TRBD2. The CDR3 is 16 residues long. Trimming cost V 3 bases and J 2 bases; bases outside gene matches: 4. The germline gives CDR1 ENHRY, CDR2 SYGVKD. The CDR3 loop is CAISDMGGPGANVLTF. CDR3 DNA: TGTGCCATCAGTGACATGGGAGGGCCTGGGGCCAACGTCCTGACTTTC.

The chain uses TRBV14 and TRBJ1-2; the D is unclear. The germline gives CDR1 SGHDN, CDR2 FVKESK. This CDR3 spans 14 amino acids. V was trimmed by 0 bases and J by 8 bases, leaving 13 bases between them. The chain's CDR3 is CASSQDLRIQGYTF. The CDR3 DNA sequence: TGTGCCAGCAGCCAAGATCTCCGGATACAGGGCTACACCTTC.

This clonotype has a handful of counts. The V and J genes are TRBV20-1 and TRBJ1-1; maybe TRBD1 (5 bases). Between the trimmed V and J ends, which lost 0 bases and 1 base, there was a span of 12 bases. This CDR3 has 15 residues. Per germline, CDR1 DFQATT and CDR2 SNEGSKA (reference sequence). CDR3 nucleotides: TGCAGTGCTAGAGATGGAGGGGCAGAGAACACTGAAGCTTTCTTT. This encodes CSARDGGAENTEAFF.

Details on this clonotype: Since no conserved phenylalanine or tryptophan closes the CDR3, a read error is the likely cause. The chain is built from TRBV25-1 and TRBJ2-1; 12 nucleotides align to TRBD1. J gave up 8 bases and V 9 bases, and 8 bases lay outside the gene matches. CDR3 size: 14 residues. From germline, CDR1 is MGHDK and CDR2 SYGVNS. DNA for the CDR3: TGTGCCAGTACCGGGACAGGGGGCCTGGATGAGCAGTTCCTC. This translates into CASTGTGGLDEQFL.

V gene TRBV29-1 combines with J gene TRBJ2-1; 8 nucleotides align to TRBD2. The CDR3 is made up of 14 amino acids. Germline values: CDR1 SQVTM, CDR2 ANQGSEA. V trimming: 7 bases; J trimming: 0 bases; junction bases outside the gene matches: 5. CDR3 region: CSACTSGSYNEQFF. In nucleotides, the CDR3 is TGCAGCGCATGCACTAGCGGCTCCTACAATGAGCAGTTCTTC.

This clonotype was observed a handful of times. J is TRBJ1-2 and V is TRBV6-5, with a possible D match to TRBD1 (6 bases). Germline values: CDR1 MNHEY, CDR2 SVGAGI. Trimming removed 0 bases from V and 6 bases from J, with 14 bases in between. The CDR3 runs to 15 residues. CDR3 nucleotides: TGTGCCAGCAGTTACTCGGGATACCACAGGGATGGCTACACCTTC. Its translation: CASSYSGYHRDGYTF.

In this sample, this clonotype turned up a few times. The genes are TRBV28 and TRBJ1-6; D not certain. With 10 bases removed from V and 7 bases from J, the gap between germline ends came to 20 bases. The CDR3 runs to 15 residues. CDR1 and CDR2 (germline): MDHEN, SYDVKM. Here the CDR3 reads CATHSRETRNSPLHF. CDR3 nucleotide sequence: TGTGCCACCCATTCCCGGGAGACAAGAAATTCACCCCTCCACTTT. Combining the CDR3 with reference TRBV28 and TRBJ1-6 gives the whole variable domain DVKVTQSSRYLVKRTGEKVFLECVQDMDHENMFWYRQDPGLGLRLIYFSYDVKMKEKGDIPEGYSVSREKKERFSLILESASTNQTSMYLCATHSRETRNSPLHFGNGTRLTVT.

This clonotype has more than one count but fewer than ten. CDR3 sequence (DNA): TGTGCCAGCAGTATCGGACAGTATCACACTGAAGCTTTCTTT. It encodes CASSIGQYHTEAFF. V usage is TRBV27 and J usage is TRBJ1-1, with TRBD1 as a possible D gene (6 bases). Germline V gene sequence: CDR1 MNHEY, CDR2 SMNVEV (reference sequence). V lost 5 bases to trimming and J lost 3 bases, with 13 bases between them. There are 14 residues in the CDR3.

This clonotype has more than one count but fewer than ten. The chain uses TRBV6-2 or TRBV6-3 and TRBJ1-1, with D unclear. The CDR3 loop spans 12 amino acids. CDR1 is MNHEY and CDR2 is SVGEGT in the germline V gene. The V end was cut by 7 bases, the J end by 6 bases, with 12 bases between. The CDR3 DNA sequence: TGTGCCAGCACCGGGAGGGTTGCTGAAGCTTTCTTT. The encoded protein is CASTGRVAEAFF.

The rearrangement uses TRBV20-1 and TRBJ2-3; TRBD2 matches at 8 bases. The CDR3 is made up of 16 amino acids. The V gene end was trimmed by 6 bases and the J gene end by 4 bases; junction bases not matched to a gene: 15. Germline CDR1 is DFQATT and CDR2 is SNEGSKA (reference sequence). The CDR3 DNA reads TGCAGTGCCCTCCCTACTAGCGGAGGGCCCCCAGATACGCAGTATTTT. Translation gives CSALPTSGGPPDTQYF.

The chain has TRBV4-1 and TRBJ1-2, with no clear D. Germline V CDR1 and CDR2: MGHRA, YSYEKL. CDR3 length: 14 residues. The germline V and J ends were trimmed by 1 base and 12 bases, with 18 bases remaining between them. CDR3 protein: CASSQATSRSGHTF. CDR3 in DNA: TGCGCCAGCAGCCAAGCGACCTCCAGGTCAGGCCACACCTTC.

The gene calls are TRBV11-2 and TRBJ2-3; 7 bases are shared with TRBD1. There are 17 residues in the CDR3. Germline CDR1 and CDR2: SGHAT and FQNNGV. V shed 0 bases, J shed 1 base, and the junction held 7 bases outside the gene matches. CDR3 sequence (DNA): TGTGCCAGCAGCTTAGACTCGAGACAGGGTCGCACAGATACGCAGTATTTT. Protein product: CASSLDSRQGRTDTQYF.

This clonotype was found many times. This rearrangement joins TRBV20-1 to TRBJ2-1, with 12 nucleotides matching TRBD2. CDR3 length equals 16 residues. Per the germline V gene, CDR1 is DFQATT and CDR2 is SNEGSKA (reference sequence). With V trimmed by 2 bases and J by 3 bases, 5 bases remained unmatched. CDR3 DNA: TGCAGTGCTAGAAGGACTAGCGGGATTAACTACAATGAGCAGTTCTTC. It is translated as CSARRTSGINYNEQFF.

At least ten counts were recorded for this clonotype. This sequence joins TRBV29-1 and TRBJ2-1, with D unclear. Germline V lookup: CDR1 SQVTM, CDR2 ANQGSEA. V was pared by 4 bases and J by 5 bases, with 6 bases between. The CDR3 loop spans 11 amino acids. DNA of the CDR3: TGCAGCGTTGGCCATAACAATGAGCAGTTCTTC. Translation gives CSVGHNNEQFF.

V and J are TRBV19 and TRBJ1-5, with 9 bases matching TRBD1. The CDR3 has 17 amino acids. V gave up 4 bases and J gave up 2 bases; unmatched junction bases: 9. The germline V gene encodes CDR1 LNHDA and CDR2 SQIVND (reference sequence). DNA for the CDR3: TGTGCCAGTAGTACAGGGACAGGGATTAGTGGCAATCAGCCCCAGCATTTT. Encoded protein: CASSTGTGISGNQPQHF. Drawing the rest from reference TRBV19 and TRBJ1-5, the complete variable domain is DGGITQSPKYLFRKEGQNVTLSCEQNLNHDAMYWYRQDPGQGLRLIYYSQIVNDFQKGDIAEGYSVSREKKESFPLTVTSAQKNPTAFYLCASSTGTGISGNQPQHFGDGTRLSIL.